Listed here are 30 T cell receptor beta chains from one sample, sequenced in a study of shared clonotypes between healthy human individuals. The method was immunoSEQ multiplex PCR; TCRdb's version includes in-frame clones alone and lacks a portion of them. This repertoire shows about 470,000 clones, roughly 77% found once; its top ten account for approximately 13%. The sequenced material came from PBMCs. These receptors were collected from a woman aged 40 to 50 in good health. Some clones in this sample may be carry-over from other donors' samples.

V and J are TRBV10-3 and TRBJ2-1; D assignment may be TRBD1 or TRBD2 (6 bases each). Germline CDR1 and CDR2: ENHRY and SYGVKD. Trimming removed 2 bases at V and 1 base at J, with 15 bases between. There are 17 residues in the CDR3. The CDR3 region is CAISEAGHLKSYNEQFF. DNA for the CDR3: TGTGCCATCAGTGAGGCGGGACACCTAAAATCCTACAATGAGCAGTTCTTC.

DNA for the CDR3: TGTGCCAGCAGTTACTCGGCCGGAGGGAACACTGAAGCTTTCTTT. It yields the protein CASSYSAGGNTEAFF. This chain joins TRBV6-5 and TRBJ1-1; D gene unclear. Per the germline V gene, CDR1 is MNHEY and CDR2 is SVGAGI. Trimming removed 0 bases at V and 1 base at J, with 9 bases between. The CDR3 covers 15 residues.

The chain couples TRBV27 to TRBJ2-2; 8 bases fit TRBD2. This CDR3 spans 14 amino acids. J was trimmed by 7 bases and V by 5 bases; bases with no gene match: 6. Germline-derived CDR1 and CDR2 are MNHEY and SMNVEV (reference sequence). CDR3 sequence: CASSPGREIGELFF. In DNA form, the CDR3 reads TGTGCCAGCAGTCCCGGGAGGGAGATCGGGGAGCTGTTTTTT.

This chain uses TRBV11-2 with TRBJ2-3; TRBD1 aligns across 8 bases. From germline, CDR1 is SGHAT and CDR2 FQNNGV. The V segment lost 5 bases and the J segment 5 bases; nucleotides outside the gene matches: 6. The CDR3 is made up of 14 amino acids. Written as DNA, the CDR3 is TGTGCCAGCAGCGTAGGACAGGGTGGAGATACGCAGTATTTT. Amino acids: CASSVGQGGDTQYF.

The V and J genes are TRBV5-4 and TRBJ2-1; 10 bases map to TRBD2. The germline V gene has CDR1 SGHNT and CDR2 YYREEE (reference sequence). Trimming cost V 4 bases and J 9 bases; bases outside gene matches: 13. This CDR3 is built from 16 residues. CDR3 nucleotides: TGTGCCAGCAGCCCGTGGGCTAGCGGGGGCGGGATTGAGCAGTTCTTC. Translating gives CASSPWASGGGIEQFF. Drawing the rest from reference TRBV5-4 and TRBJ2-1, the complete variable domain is ETGVTQSPTHLIKTRGQQVTLRCSSQSGHNTVSWYQQALGQGPQFIFQYYREEENGRGNFPPRFSGLQFPNYSSELNVNALELDDSALYLCASSPWASGGGIEQFFGPGTRLTVL.

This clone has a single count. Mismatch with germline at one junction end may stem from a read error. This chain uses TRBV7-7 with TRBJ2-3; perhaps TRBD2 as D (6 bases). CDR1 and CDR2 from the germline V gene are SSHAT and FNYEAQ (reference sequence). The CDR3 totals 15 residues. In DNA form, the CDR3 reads TGCGCCAGCAGCCCCTGGGGACTTAGCACAGATACGCAGTATTTT. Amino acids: CASSPWGLSTDTQYF.

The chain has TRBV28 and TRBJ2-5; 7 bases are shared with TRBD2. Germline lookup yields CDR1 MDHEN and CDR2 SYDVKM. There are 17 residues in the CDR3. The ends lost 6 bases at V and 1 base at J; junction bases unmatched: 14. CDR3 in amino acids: CASSERRNAGAQETQYF. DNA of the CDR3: TGTGCCAGCAGCGAACGCCGAAACGCGGGAGCCCAAGAGACCCAGTACTTC.

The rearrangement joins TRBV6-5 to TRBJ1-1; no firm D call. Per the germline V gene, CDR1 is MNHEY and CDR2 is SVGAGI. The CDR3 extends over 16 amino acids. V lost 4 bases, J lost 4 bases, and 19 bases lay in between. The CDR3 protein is CASSFRSSVWSTEAFF. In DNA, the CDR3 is TGTGCCAGCAGTTTTCGGAGTTCGGTATGGAGCACTGAAGCTTTCTTT.

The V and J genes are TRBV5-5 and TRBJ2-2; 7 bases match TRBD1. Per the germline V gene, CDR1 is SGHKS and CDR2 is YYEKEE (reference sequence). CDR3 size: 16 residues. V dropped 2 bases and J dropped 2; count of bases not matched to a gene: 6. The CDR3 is CASSFLGQQNTGELFF. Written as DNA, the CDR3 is TGTGCCAGCAGCTTCTTGGGACAGCAAAACACCGGGGAGCTGTTTTTT. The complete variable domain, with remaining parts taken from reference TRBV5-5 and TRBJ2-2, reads DAGVTQSPTHLIKTRGQQVTLRCSPISGHKSVSWYQQVLGQGPQFIFQYYEKEERGRGNFPDRFSARQFPNYSSELNVNALLLGDSALYLCASSFLGQQNTGELFFGEGSRLTVL.

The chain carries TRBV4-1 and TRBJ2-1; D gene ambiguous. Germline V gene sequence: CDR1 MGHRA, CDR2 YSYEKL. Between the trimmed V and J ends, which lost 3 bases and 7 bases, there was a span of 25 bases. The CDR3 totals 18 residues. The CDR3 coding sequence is TGCGCCAGCAGCCAGGGCGATGTGAGACCCCTTTCCCAGAATGAGCAGTTCTTC. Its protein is CASSQGDVRPLSQNEQFF.

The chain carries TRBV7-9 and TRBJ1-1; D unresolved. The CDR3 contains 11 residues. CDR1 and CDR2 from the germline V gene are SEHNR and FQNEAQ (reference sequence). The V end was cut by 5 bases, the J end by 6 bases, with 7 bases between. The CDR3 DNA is TGTGCCAGCAGCGGTTTTTCTGAAGCTTTCTTT. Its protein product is CASSGFSEAFF.

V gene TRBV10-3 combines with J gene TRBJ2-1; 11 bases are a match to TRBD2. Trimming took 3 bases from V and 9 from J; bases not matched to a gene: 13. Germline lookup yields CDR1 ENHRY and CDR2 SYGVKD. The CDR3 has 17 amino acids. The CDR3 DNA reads TGTGCCATCAGTGACCCGAAACATAGCGGGAGGGCCCTTGAGCAGTTCTTC. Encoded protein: CAISDPKHSGRALEQFF.

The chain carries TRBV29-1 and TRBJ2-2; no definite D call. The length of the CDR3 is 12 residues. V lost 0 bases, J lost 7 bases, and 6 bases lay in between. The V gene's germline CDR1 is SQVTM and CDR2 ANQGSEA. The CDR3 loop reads CSVEDNGGELFF. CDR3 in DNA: TGCAGCGTTGAAGACAACGGCGGGGAGCTGTTTTTT.

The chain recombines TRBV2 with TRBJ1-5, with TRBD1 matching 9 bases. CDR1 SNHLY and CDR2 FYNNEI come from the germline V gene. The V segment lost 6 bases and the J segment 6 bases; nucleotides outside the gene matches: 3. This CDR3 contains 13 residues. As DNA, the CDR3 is TGTGCCAGCAGCCCGGGACAGGGTCAGCCCCAGCATTTT. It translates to CASSPGQGQPQHF.

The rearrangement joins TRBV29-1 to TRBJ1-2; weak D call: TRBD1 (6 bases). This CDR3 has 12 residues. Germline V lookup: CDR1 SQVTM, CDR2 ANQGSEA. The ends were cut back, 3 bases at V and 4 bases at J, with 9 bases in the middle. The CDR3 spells CSVESGAYGYTF. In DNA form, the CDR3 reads TGCAGCGTTGAGTCGGGGGCCTATGGCTACACCTTC.

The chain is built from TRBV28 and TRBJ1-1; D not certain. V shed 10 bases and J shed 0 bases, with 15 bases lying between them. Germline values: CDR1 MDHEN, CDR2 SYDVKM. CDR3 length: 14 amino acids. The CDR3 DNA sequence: TGTGCCATCAACCAGCTTGCGGTGAACACTGAAGCTTTCTTT. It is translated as CAINQLAVNTEAFF.

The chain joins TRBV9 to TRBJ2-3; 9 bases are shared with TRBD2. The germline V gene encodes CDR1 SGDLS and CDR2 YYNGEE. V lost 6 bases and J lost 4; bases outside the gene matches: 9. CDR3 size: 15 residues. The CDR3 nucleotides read TGTGCCAGCACCCTTAGCGGGAGAACGGCAGATACGCAGTATTTT. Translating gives CASTLSGRTADTQYF.

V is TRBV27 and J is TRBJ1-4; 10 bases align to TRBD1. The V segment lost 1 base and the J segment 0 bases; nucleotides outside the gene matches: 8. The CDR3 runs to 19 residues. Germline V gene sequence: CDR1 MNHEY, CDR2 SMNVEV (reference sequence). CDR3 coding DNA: TGTGCCAGCAGTTTATTCGGACAGGGGGTGGTCGCAACTAATGAAAAACTGTTTTTT. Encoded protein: CASSLFGQGVVATNEKLFF.

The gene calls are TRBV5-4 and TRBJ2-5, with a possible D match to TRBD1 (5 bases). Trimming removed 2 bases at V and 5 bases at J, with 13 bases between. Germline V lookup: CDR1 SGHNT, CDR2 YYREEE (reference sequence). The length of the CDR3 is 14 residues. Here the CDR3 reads CASSFQGGVETQYF. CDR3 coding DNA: TGTGCCAGCAGCTTCCAGGGTGGAGTGGAGACCCAGTACTTC. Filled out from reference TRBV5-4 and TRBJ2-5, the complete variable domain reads ETGVTQSPTHLIKTRGQQVTLRCSSQSGHNTVSWYQQALGQGPQFIFQYYREEENGRGNFPPRFSGLQFPNYSSELNVNALELDDSALYLCASSFQGGVETQYFGPGTRLLVL.

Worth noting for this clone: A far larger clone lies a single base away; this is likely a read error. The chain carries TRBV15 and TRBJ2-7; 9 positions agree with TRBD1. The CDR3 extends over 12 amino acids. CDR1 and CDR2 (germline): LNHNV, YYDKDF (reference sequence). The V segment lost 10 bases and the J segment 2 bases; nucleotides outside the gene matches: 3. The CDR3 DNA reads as TGTGCCAGTGGGACAGGGACCTACGAGCAGTACTTC. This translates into CASGTGTYEQYF.

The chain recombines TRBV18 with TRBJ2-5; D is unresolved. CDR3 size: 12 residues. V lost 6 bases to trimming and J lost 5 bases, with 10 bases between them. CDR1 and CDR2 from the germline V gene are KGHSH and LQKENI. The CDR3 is CASSSGMETQYF. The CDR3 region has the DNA TGTGCCAGCTCTTCGGGCATGGAGACCCAGTACTTC.

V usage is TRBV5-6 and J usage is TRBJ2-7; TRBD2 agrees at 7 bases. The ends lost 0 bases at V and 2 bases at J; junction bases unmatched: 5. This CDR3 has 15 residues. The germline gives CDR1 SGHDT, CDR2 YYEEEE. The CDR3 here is CASSLGLAEPYEQYF. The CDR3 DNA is TGTGCCAGCAGCTTGGGGCTAGCGGAACCCTACGAGCAGTACTTC.

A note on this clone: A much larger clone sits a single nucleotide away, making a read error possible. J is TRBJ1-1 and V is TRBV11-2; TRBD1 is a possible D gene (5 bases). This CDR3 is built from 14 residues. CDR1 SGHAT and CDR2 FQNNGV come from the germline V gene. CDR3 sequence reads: CVSSPGGGVAEAFF. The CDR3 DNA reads TGTGTCAGCAGCCCAGGAGGAGGGGTGGCTGAAGCTTTCTTT.

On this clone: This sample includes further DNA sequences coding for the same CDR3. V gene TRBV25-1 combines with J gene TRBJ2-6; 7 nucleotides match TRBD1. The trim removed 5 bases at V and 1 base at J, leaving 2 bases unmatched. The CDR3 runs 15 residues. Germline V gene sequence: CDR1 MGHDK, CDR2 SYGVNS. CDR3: CASSLQGSGANVLTF. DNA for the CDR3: TGTGCCAGCAGTTTACAGGGGTCTGGGGCCAACGTCCTGACTTTC.

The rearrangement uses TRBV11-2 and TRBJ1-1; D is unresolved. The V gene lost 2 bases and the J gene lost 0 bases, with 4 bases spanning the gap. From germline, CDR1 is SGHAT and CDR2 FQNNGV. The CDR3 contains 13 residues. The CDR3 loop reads CASSLILNTEAFF. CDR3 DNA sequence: TGTGCCAGCAGCTTAATATTGAACACTGAAGCTTTCTTT.

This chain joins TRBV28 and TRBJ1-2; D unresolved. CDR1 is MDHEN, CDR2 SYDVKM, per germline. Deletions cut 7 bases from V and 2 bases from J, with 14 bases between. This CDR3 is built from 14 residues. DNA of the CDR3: TGTGCCAGCAACTCTAGGGCTGGCAACTATGGCTACACCTTC. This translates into CASNSRAGNYGYTF.

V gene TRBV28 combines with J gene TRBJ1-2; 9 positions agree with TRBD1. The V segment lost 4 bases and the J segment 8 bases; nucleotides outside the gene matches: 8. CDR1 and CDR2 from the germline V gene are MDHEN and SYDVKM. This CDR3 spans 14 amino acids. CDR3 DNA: TGTGCCAGCAGTTCCGGACAGGGGATAGGAGGCTACACCTTC. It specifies CASSSGQGIGGYTF.

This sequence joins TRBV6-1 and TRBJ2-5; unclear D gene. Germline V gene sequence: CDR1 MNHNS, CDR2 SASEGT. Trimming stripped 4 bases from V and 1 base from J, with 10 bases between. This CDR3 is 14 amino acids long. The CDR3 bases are TGTGCCAGCAGTGTAGGGCTGACCCAAGAGACCCAGTACTTC. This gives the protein CASSVGLTQETQYF.

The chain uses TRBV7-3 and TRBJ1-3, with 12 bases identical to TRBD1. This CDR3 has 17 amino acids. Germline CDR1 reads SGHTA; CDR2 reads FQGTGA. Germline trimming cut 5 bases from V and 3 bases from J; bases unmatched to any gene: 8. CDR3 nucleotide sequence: TGTGCCAGCAGCCGTCTGGGACAGGGGGCGCTTGGAAACACCATATATTTT. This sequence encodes CASSRLGQGALGNTIYF.

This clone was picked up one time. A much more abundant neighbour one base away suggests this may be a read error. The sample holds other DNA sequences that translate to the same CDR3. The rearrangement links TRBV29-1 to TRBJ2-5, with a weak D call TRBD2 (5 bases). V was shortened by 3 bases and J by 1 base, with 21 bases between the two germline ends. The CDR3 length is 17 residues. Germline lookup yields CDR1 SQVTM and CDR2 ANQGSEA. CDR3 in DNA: TGCAGCGTTGAGGATCGCTCGCGGGTGAATTTCCAAGAGACCCAGTACTTC. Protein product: CSVEDRSRVNFQETQYF.